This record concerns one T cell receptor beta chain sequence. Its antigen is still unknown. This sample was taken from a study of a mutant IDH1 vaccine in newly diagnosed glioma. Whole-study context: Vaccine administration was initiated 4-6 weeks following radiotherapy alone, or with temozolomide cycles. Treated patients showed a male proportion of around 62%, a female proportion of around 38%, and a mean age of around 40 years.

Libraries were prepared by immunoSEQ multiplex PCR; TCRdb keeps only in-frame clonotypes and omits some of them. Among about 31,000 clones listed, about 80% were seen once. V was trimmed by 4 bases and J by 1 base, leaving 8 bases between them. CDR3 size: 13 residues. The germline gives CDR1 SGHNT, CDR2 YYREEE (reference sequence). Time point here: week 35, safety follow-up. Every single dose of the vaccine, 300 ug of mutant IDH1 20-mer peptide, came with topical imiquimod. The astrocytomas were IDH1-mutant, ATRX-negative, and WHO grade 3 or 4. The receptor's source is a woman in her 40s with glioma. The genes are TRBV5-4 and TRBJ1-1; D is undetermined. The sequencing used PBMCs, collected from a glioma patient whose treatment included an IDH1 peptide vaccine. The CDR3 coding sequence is TGTGCCAGCAGCCTTGACCAGAACACTGAAGCTTTCTTT. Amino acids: CASSLDQNTEAFF.